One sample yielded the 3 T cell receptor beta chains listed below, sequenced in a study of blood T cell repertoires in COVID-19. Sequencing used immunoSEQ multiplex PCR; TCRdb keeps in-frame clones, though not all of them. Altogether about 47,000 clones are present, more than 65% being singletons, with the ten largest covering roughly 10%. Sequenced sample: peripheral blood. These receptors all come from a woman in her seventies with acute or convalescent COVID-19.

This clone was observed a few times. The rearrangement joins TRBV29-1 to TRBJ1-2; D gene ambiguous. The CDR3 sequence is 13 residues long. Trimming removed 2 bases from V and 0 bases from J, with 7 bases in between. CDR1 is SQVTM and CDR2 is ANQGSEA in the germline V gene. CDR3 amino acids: CSVEPQANYGYTF. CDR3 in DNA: TGCAGCGTTGAACCCCAGGCTAACTATGGCTACACCTTC.

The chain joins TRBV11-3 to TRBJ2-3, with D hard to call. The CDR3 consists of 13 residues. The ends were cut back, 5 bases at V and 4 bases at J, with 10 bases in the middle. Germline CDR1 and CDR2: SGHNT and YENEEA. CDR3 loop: CASSLSRADTQYF. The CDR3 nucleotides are TGTGCCAGCAGCCTTAGTCGGGCAGATACGCAGTATTTT.

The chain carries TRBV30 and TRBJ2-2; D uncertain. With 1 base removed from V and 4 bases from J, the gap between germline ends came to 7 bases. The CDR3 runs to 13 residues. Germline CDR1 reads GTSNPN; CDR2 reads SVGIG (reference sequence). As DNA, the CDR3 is TGTGCCTGGAGTGGCCGGGTCACCGGGGAGCTGTTTTTT. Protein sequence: CAWSGRVTGELFF. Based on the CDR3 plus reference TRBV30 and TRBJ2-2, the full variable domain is SQTIHQWPATLVQPVGSPLSLECTVEGTSNPNLYWYRQAAGRGLQLLFYSVGIGQISSEVPQNLSASRPQDRQFILSSKKLLLSDSGFYLCAWSGRVTGELFFGEGSRLTVL.